This entry features one T cell receptor beta chain sequence. The antigen is undetermined. These data come from a study of shared clonotypes between healthy human individuals. Study findings and constraints: Investigators collected only blood, and repertoires in tissues likely differ.

In the naive CD8 group, cells lacked CD45RO and were positively selected for CCR7, so terminally differentiated effector memory CD45RA+ cells were left out. CDR1 is ENHRY, CDR2 SYGVKD, per germline. This CDR3 spans 15 amino acids. Trimming shortened V by 3 bases and J by 5 bases, and 16 bases separated the two germline ends. The table came from immunoSEQ multiplex PCR; TCRdb's copy has only in-frame clones and leaves some out. In the table there are more than 500,000 clones, 85% to 95% of which are singletons. This sequence joins TRBV10-3 and TRBJ2-5; a weak D match, TRBD2 (5 bases). The receptor was derived from a woman in her twenties or thirties in good health. The sample consisted of naive CD8+ T cells sorted from blood. The CDR3 DNA reads as TGTGCCATCAGTGACCGACTTTCCGGCGGGGAGACCCAGTACTTC. The encoded protein is CAISDRLSGGETQYF.